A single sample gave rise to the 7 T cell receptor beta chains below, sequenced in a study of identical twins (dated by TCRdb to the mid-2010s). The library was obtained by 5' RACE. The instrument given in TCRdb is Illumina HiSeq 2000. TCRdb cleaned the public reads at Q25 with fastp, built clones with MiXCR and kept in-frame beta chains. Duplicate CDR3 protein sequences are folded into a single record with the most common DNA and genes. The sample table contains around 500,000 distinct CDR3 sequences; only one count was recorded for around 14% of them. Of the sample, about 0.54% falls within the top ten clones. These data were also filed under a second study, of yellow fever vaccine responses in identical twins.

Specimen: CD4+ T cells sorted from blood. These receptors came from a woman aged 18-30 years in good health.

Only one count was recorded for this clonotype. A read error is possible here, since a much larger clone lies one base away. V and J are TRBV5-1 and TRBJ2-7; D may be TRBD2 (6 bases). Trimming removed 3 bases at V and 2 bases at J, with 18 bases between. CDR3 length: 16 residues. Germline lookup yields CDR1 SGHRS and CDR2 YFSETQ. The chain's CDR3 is CASSSWTGGAAYEQYF. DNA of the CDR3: TGCGCCAGCAGCTCCTGGACTGGCGGGGCAGCCTACGAGCAGTACTTC.

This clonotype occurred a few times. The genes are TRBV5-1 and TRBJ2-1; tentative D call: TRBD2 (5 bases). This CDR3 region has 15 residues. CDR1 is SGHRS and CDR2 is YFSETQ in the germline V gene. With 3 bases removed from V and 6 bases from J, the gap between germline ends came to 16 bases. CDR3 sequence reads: CASSSGWASSNEQFF. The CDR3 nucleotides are TGCGCCAGCAGCTCAGGATGGGCTAGCTCCAATGAGCAGTTCTTC.

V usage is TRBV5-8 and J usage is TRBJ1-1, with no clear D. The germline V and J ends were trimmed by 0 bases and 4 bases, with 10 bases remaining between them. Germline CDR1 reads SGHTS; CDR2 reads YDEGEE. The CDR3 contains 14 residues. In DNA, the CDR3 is TGTGCCAGCAGCTTGGTCCGGAGAGTCACTGAAGCTTTCTTT. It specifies CASSLVRRVTEAFF.

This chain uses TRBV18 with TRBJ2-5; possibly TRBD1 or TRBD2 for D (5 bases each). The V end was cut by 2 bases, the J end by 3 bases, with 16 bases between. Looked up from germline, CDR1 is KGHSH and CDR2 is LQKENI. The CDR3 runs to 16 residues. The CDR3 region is CASSPRGARLEETQYF. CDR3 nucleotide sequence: TGTGCCAGCTCACCAAGAGGGGCCCGCTTGGAAGAGACCCAGTACTTC. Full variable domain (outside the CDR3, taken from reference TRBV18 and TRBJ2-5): NAGVMQNPRHLVRRRGQEARLRCSPMKGHSHVYWYRQLPEEGLKFMVYLQKENIIDESGMPKERFSAEFPKEGPSILRIQQVVRGDSAAYFCASSPRGARLEETQYFGPGTRLLVL.

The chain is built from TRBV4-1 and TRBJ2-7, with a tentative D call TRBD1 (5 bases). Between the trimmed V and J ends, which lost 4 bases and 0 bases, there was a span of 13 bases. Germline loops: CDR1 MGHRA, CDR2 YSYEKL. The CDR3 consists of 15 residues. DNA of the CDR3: TGCGCCAGCAGCCCACCCGCAGGGAACTCCTACGAGCAGTACTTC. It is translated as CASSPPAGNSYEQYF.

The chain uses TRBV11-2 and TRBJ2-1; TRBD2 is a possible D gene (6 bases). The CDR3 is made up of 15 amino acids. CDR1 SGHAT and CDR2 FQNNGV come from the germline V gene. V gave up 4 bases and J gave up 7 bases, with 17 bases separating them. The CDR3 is CASSSIGGKVNEQFF. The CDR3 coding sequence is TGTGCCAGCAGCTCTATCGGGGGTAAGGTAAATGAGCAGTTCTTC.

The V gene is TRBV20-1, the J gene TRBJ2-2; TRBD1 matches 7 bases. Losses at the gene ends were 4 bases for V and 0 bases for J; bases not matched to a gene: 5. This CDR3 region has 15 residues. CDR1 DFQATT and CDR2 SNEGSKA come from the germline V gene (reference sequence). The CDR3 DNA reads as TGCAGTGCTAAGACAGGGAGTGCGAACACCGGGGAGCTGTTTTTT. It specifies CSAKTGSANTGELFF.